The T cell receptor (beta chain) under discussion was sequenced for a study of T-cell memory formation after mild COVID-19. Findings of the study overall: Pre-infection memory showed some responding clones, and this suggested that cross-reactive memory joined.

Many counts were recorded for this clonotype. Its specificity is unknown. TCRdb re-derived calls from the 5' RACE reads in MiXCR, one entry per CDR3 protein. The table shows around 140,000 distinct CDR3 sequences, with about 19% occurring only once. Per germline, CDR1 SGHVS and CDR2 FNYEAQ. The CDR3 sequence is 13 residues long. V lost 5 bases, J lost 6 bases, and 13 bases lay in between. Sequencing used PBMCs or a T cell subset sorted from them (not recorded which). This chain uses TRBV7-6 with TRBJ2-5; D possibly corresponds to TRBD2 (6 bases). This sequence was found in an adult woman who had mild COVID-19 (a few samples of this study predate the infection). Cell type and time point are not known. The CDR3 here is CASSPMEGKTQYF. The CDR3 nucleotides are TGTGCCAGCAGCCCTATGGAGGGAAAGACCCAGTACTTC.